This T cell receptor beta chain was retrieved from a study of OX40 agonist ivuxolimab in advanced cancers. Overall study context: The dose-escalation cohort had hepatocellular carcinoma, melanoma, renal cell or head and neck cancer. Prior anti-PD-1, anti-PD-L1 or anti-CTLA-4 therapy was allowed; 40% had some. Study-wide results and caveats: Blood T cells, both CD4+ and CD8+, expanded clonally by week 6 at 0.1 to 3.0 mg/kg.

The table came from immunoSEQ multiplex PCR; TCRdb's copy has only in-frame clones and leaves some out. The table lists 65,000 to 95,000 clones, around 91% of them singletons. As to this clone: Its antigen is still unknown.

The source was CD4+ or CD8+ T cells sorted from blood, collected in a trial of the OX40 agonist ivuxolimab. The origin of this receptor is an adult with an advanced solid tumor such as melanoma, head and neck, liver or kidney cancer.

CDR3 sequence reads: CASSSRDRGRLTGELFF. DNA of the CDR3: TGTGCCAGTAGTAGCCGGGACAGGGGGCGCCTCACCGGGGAGCTGTTTTTT. The gene calls are TRBV19 and TRBJ2-2, with TRBD1 matching over 12 bases. V trimming: 4 bases; J trimming: 4 bases; junction bases outside the gene matches: 7. The CDR3 covers 17 residues. Germline CDR1 is LNHDA and CDR2 is SQIVND (reference sequence). Full variable domain (outside the CDR3, taken from reference TRBV19 and TRBJ2-2): DGGITQSPKYLFRKEGQNVTLSCEQNLNHDAMYWYRQDPGQGLRLIYYSQIVNDFQKGDIAEGYSVSREKKESFPLTVTSAQKNPTAFYLCASSSRDRGRLTGELFFGEGSRLTVL.